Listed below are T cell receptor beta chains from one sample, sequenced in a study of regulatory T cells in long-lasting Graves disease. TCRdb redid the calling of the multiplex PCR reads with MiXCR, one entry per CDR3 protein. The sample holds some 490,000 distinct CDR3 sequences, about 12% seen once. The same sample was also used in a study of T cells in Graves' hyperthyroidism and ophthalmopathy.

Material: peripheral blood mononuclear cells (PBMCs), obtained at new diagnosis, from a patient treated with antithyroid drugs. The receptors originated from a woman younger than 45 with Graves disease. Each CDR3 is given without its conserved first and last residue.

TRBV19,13,ASSPPGVRGRGYT
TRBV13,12,ASSPLAGMTEAF
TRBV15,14,ATGSIRGTAHYGYT
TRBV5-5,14,ASSLETSSGANVLT
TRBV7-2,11,ASSLEIGTEAF
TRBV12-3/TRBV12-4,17,ASSYIQGRHQGSTDTQY
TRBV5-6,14,ASSPGGGGRAYEQY
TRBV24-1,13,ATSEAGTGLHIQY
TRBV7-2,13,ASSSRATSKETQY
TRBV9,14,ASSSGGERATDTQY
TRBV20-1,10,SAPGGIFEQY
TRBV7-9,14,ASSPNRRPNTGELF
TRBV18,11,ASSVGGPVEQY
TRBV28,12,ASSLWGRAGELF
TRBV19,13,ASSKRTSDTDTQY
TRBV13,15,ASSLPRGLALPDTQY